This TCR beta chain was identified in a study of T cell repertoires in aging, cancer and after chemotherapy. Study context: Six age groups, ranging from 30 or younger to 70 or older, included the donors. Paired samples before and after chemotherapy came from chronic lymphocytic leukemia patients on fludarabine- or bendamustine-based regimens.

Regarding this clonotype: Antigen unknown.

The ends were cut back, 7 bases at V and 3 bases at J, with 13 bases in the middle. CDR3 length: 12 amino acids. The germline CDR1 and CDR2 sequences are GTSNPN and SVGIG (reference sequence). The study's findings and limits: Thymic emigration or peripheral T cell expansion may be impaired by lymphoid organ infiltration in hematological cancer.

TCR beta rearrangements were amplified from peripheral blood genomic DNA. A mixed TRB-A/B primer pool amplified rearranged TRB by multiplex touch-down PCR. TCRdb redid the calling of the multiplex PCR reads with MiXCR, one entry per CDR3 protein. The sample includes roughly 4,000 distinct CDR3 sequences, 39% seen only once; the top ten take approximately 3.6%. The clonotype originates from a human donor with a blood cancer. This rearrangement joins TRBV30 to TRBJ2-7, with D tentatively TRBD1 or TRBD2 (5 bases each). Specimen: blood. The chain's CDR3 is CASDGAYYEQYF. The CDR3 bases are TGTGCCTCAGACGGGGCTTACTACGAGCAGTACTTC.